This T cell receptor (beta chain) comes out of a study of human T cells and chemical hapten exposure. Time point meaning: patch test 1, 2 weeks after DPC sensitization. Described treatment: therapeutic diphenylcyclopropenone sensitization with weekly scalp DPC. This clonotype was counted between two and nine times. V lost 2 bases and J lost 7; bases outside the gene matches: 2. CDR3 length: 12 residues. The germline CDR1 and CDR2 sequences are SGHTA and FQGNSA. The study's library attached unique molecular identifiers to single cDNA molecules. MiXCR, applied by TCRdb to the RACE reads, yields one record per CDR3 protein. The sample records 79,000 or so distinct CDR3 sequences, 25% to 40% being singletons.

Sequences were derived from whole blood, sampled in connection with sensitization to the hapten diphenylcyclopropenone (DPC). The V gene is TRBV7-2, the J gene TRBJ2-7, with TRBD1 identical over 7 bases. This receptor was obtained from a man aged 35-49 years with alopecia areata. Some clones in this sample may be carry-over from other donors' samples. The chain's CDR3 is CASSLLQGEQYF. CDR3 DNA sequence: TGTGCCAGCAGCTTACTACAGGGGGAGCAGTACTTC. The whole variable domain, remainder taken from reference TRBV7-2 and TRBJ2-7, is GAGVSQSPSNKVTEKGKDVELRCDPISGHTALYWYRQSLGQGLEFLIYFQGNSAPDKSGLPSDRFSAERTGGSVSTLTIQRTQQEDSAVYLCASSLLQGEQYFGPGTRLTVT.